This T cell receptor (beta chain) was observed in a study of T cell clones after liver transplantation (dated by TCRdb to between 2018 and 2020). With respect to the entire study: The samples were obtained from ITN030ST, a randomized trial that attempted immunosuppression withdrawal within 2 years after liver transplantation. Three of the eight recipients were HCV-positive; the others were transplanted for non-autoimmune, non-viral indications. The study cohort included 8 liver transplant recipients, of whom 3 were classified as tolerant and 5 as non-tolerant. Third party-reactive TCRbeta sequences from pre-transplant MLRs were also identified as an antigen-independent comparator for donor-reactive sequences. To count as tolerant, a recipient had to stay completely off immunosuppression for at least one year without liver enzymes climbing beyond twice the upper limit of normal. After a pre-transplant mixed lymphocyte reaction, TCRbeta sequencing was used to pinpoint donor-reactive T cell clones, which were subsequently tracked in post-transplant blood. Until randomization at 12-24 months post-transplant, subjects were given standard immunosuppression, with no induction therapy. Blood samples were taken pre-transplant, pre-randomization before withdrawal, and post-randomization after full withdrawal or failed withdrawal.

Using immunoSEQ, frozen genomic DNA was subjected to high-throughput TCRbeta CDR3 sequencing, a process that included PCR amplification, mapping, bias correction and internal controls. The original pipeline was this. Only productive rearrangements were retained, with each unique TCRbeta sequence defined by its CDR3 nucleotide sequence together with its V and J gene. For classification of a sequence as donor-reactive, at least 5-fold expansion in CFSE-low cells relative to unstimulated pre-transplant cells and a frequency of at least 0.01% were required. Minimum frequency thresholds were set for each subject based on the unstimulated sample with the lowest template count, ensuring at least 90% detection power. Jensen-Shannon divergence between the top 1000 TCRbeta sequences post-transplant and pre-transplant was used to measure repertoire turnover. Changes in detection of donor-reactive sequences were tested with two-sided Fisher's exact tests. TCRdb provides this immuneACCESS table in a form limited to in-frame rearrangements. Some clones are lacking; in checked studies, under half of them reflect an unresolved V gene, and why the rest are absent is not known. That table is the source of V, J and clone size, and D and trimming were worked out from the DNA. The sample records about 12,000 clones, roughly 80% of which are singletons. 25% to 40% of the sample is in the top ten clones.

Overall results and qualifications from the work: Because allograft tissue specimens were not available, migration of donor-reactive T cells into the graft, rather than deletion, may have occurred. A greater decline was seen for donor-reactive sequences than for third party-reactive sequences, suggesting partial antigen-specific deletion unrelated to withdrawal success. When repertoire turnover was taken into account, detection of donor-reactive sequences was significantly reduced in 7 of 8 subjects for CD4 and in 8 of 8 subjects for CD8. Low numbers of available donor cells limited the measurable donor-reactive repertoire in a couple of subjects. Circulating donor-reactive CD4 TCRbeta sequences fell significantly post-transplant in most of the 8 subjects, irrespective of tolerance or HCV status. Conclusions were preliminary, limited by small, heterogeneous patient numbers and non-standardized post-transplant time points.

Unstimulated PBMCs, after thawing, were stained for CD3, CD4 and CD8 and then FACS-sorted into CD3+CD4+ and CD3+CD8+ populations. Each of the 8 studied subjects was randomized to immunosuppression withdrawal. The Qiagen DNeasy Blood and Tissue Kit was used for genomic DNA isolation. The CDR3 holds 15 amino acids from the cysteine to the phenylalanine. Only the CDR3 DNA stays, 45 bases, in frame from base 1. V is cut by 4 bases and J by 2 bases, and the space between the germline ends is 16 bases. In the germline V gene, CDR1 corresponds to SGHRS and CDR2 to YFSETQ. In the case of this clone: The antigen it recognizes is unknown. Base-call qualities are not available, and no considerably larger clone is one nucleotide away.

This sample comprised CD8+ T cells from blood, obtained at the 22-month timepoint. The receptor was isolated from a human patient who received a liver transplant. The graft donor may be the source of some T cells after a transplant. The chain was built from TRBV5-1 and TRBJ2-7; the D segment could be TRBD2, given 6 matching bases. The base sequence is TGCGCCAGCAGCCCCGAGGGAGGTTCGACCTACGAGCAGTACTTC. It codes for CASSPEGGSTYEQYF. The CDR3 plus the reference TRBV5-1 and TRBJ2-7 genes for the other parts give the full variable domain: KAGVTQTPRYLIKTRGQQVTLSCSPISGHRSVSWYQQTPGQGLQFLFEYFSETQRNKGNFPGRFSGRQFSNSRSEMNVSTLELGDSALYLCASSPEGGSTYEQYFGPGTRLTVT.